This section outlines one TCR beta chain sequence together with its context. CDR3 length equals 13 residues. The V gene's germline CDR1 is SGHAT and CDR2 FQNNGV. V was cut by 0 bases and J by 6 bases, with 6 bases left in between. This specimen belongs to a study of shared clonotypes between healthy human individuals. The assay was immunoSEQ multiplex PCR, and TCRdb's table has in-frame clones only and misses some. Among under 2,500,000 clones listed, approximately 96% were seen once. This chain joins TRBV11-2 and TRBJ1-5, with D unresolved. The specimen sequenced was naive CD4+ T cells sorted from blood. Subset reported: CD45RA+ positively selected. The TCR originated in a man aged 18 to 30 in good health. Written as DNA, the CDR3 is TGTGCCAGCAGCTTAGACGCGGGTCAGCCCCAGCATTTT. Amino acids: CASSLDAGQPQHF.